This T cell receptor (beta chain) was profiled in a study of blood T cell repertoires in COVID-19. Per germline, CDR1 SGHAT and CDR2 FQNNGV. This CDR3 comprises 15 residues. V lost 2 bases, J lost 2 bases, and 12 bases lay in between. Original data processing: Amplification from reference gene primers served as the basis for estimated nucleated cell counts. Libraries were prepared by immunoSEQ multiplex PCR; TCRdb keeps only in-frame clonotypes and omits some of them. That table gives V, J and clone size, and the DNA gave D and trimming. The sample has almost 350,000 clones, around nine tenths seen once; the top ten hold just over 1%.

Sequencing was carried out using PBMCs or T cells enriched from blood (not recorded which). The clonotype comes from a woman aged 25 to 39 who had been exposed to COVID-19. This rearrangement joins TRBV11-2 to TRBJ1-1; maybe TRBD1 (6 bases). DNA of the CDR3: TGTGCCAGCAGCTTAAACACAGGGATAAACACTGAAGCTTTCTTT. It encodes CASSLNTGINTEAFF.